This TCR beta chain was documented in a study of spatial heterogeneity in lung cancer. At the level of the study: The average appearance count of each unique TCR and UMI combination in raw reads was more than nine. Overall study results and limits: Counts for ubiquitous and regional expanded TCRs went along with ubiquitous and regional nonsynonymous mutations, respectively. Within tumors, counts of expanded alpha and beta TCRs tracked tumor mutation counts.

Each TCR cDNA molecule bore a unique molecular identifier. In TCRdb, the 5' RACE reads were re-called with MiXCR into one record per CDR3 protein. The data contain about 27,000 distinct CDR3 sequences, roughly 6.6% of them seen just once; the ten biggest clones take up around 26%. In its sample, this clonotype was seen many times. Its target is not known. Time point described: sample taken at primary tumor resection. The sequenced material consisted of unsorted whole RNA from tumor, nontumor lung or frozen PBMC. This CDR3 has 13 amino acids. V lost 3 bases and J lost 11; bases outside the gene matches: 7. Germline V gene lookup returns CDR1 SEHNR and CDR2 FQNEAQ (reference sequence).

The TCR was taken from a male donor with early-stage non-small cell lung cancer. Source: lung tumor tissue, taken at surgery. The chain recombines TRBV7-9 with TRBJ1-5; 7 bases are a match to TRBD1. CDR3 region: CASSLGQTLAQHF. The CDR3 nucleotides read TGTGCCAGCAGCTTGGGACAGACTTTGGCCCAGCATTTT. Combining the CDR3 with reference TRBV7-9 and TRBJ1-5 gives the whole variable domain DTGVSQNPRHKITKRGQNVTFRCDPISEHNRLYWYRQTLGQGPEFLTYFQNEAQLEKSRLLSDRFSAERPKGSFSTLEIQRTEQGDSAMYLCASSLGQTLAQHFGDGTRLSIL.